These 27 T cell receptor beta chains originate from one sample sequenced in a study of blood T cell repertoires in COVID-19. Clones were sequenced by immunoSEQ multiplex PCR, and TCRdb holds only the in-frame ones, with some missing. This repertoire shows 150,000 to 200,000 clones, roughly nine tenths found once; its top ten account for less than 25%. Sequencing input: peripheral blood. The source is a man in his 70s with active or convalescent COVID-19.

The rearrangement uses TRBV19 and TRBJ2-2; D gene unclear. CDR1 and CDR2 (germline): LNHDA, SQIVND (reference sequence). V lost 3 bases, J lost 5 bases, and 16 bases lay in between. The CDR3 has 16 residues. CDR3 residues: CASSMSVSILTGELFF. CDR3 in DNA: TGTGCCAGTAGTATGAGTGTATCCATACTTACCGGGGAGCTGTTTTTT. Looking up the rest from reference TRBV19 and TRBJ2-2 gives the full variable domain: DGGITQSPKYLFRKEGQNVTLSCEQNLNHDAMYWYRQDPGQGLRLIYYSQIVNDFQKGDIAEGYSVSREKKESFPLTVTSAQKNPTAFYLCASSMSVSILTGELFFGEGSRLTVL.

The V call is TRBV24-1, the J call TRBJ2-5; D gene unclear. The V end lost 5 bases, the J end lost 1 base, and 7 bases lay between the germline ends. The CDR3 length is 13 residues. Germline assignment: CDR1 KGHDR and CDR2 SFDVKD. In DNA, the CDR3 is TGTGCCACCAGTGTGGGCAGCCAAGAGACCCAGTACTTC. Translation: CATSVGSQETQYF.

V is TRBV5-3 and J is TRBJ1-4; TRBD1 might be the D (6 bases). TRBV5-3 is labeled an ORF, and its function is uncertain. V was clipped by 1 base and J by 8 bases, with 9 bases between them. The CDR3 sequence is 13 residues long. The CDR3 DNA follows: TGTGCCAGAAGCTTGAGGGGGTGGGAAAAACTGTTTTTT. It specifies CARSLRGWEKLFF.

The J gene is TRBJ2-1, the V gene TRBV12-3 or TRBV12-4; D might be TRBD2 (6 bases). The CDR3 consists of 13 residues. V was trimmed by 10 bases and J by 2 bases, leaving 12 bases between them. Here the CDR3 DNA reads TGTGCCACTTCGCGGGGAGCCTACAATGAGCAGTTCTTC. It translates to CATSRGAYNEQFF.

The CDR3 protein is CATRRSGARTDTQYF. The DNA for the CDR3 is TGTGCCACCCGACGTAGCGGGGCGAGGACAGATACGCAGTATTTT. The V and J genes are TRBV19 and TRBJ2-3; 8 bases match TRBD2. The CDR3 consists of 15 residues. With 10 bases clipped from V and 3 bases from J, the junction kept 12 bases outside the gene matches. Germline values: CDR1 LNHDA, CDR2 SQIVND (reference sequence). Variable domain in full (rest from reference TRBV19 and TRBJ2-3): DGGITQSPKYLFRKEGQNVTLSCEQNLNHDAMYWYRQDPGQGLRLIYYSQIVNDFQKGDIAEGYSVSREKKESFPLTVTSAQKNPTAFYLCATRRSGARTDTQYFGPGTRLTVL.

Regarding this clone: The sample holds other DNA sequences that translate to the same CDR3. The chain carries TRBV7-9 and TRBJ1-2; D perhaps matches TRBD1 (5 bases). CDR1 and CDR2 (germline): SEHNR, FQNEAQ (reference sequence). Trimming pared 5 bases from V and 4 bases from J, leaving 14 bases between. The CDR3 is 14 amino acids. In nucleotides, the CDR3 is TGTGCCAGCAGCCCCACGGGGGGGGTCTATGGCTACACCTTC. This codes for CASSPTGGVYGYTF.

The V call is TRBV5-1, the J call TRBJ2-6, with TRBD2 identical over 11 bases. Trimming cost V 5 bases and J 0 bases; bases outside gene matches: 10. This CDR3 comprises 19 residues. Germline V gene sequence: CDR1 SGHRS, CDR2 YFSETQ. In DNA form, the CDR3 reads TGCGCCAGCAGGGGACAACCGACTAGCGGGATCTCTGGGGCCAACGTCCTGACTTTC. Translating it yields CASRGQPTSGISGANVLTF.

This clone was detected many times. The J gene is TRBJ2-7, the V gene TRBV19, with 9 nucleotides matching TRBD1. The germline gives CDR1 LNHDA, CDR2 SQIVND (reference sequence). The CDR3 has 14 amino acids. V lost 4 bases and J lost 7; bases outside the gene matches: 8. The CDR3 region is CASSRQGVMGEQYF. The CDR3 coding sequence is TGTGCCAGTAGTAGACAGGGGGTGATGGGAGAGCAGTACTTC.

The J gene is TRBJ1-6, the V gene TRBV19; 9 bases fit TRBD1. The CDR3 covers 17 residues. J gave up 0 bases and V 5 bases, and 5 bases lay outside the gene matches. CDR1 is LNHDA, CDR2 SQIVND, per germline (reference sequence). The DNA for the CDR3 is TGTGCCAGTAGTCCCGGGACAGGGAGCTCCTATAATTCACCCCTCCACTTT. Its protein is CASSPGTGSSYNSPLHF.

The chain uses TRBV30 and TRBJ2-3; 9 positions match TRBD1. Germline V lookup: CDR1 GTSNPN, CDR2 SVGIG (reference sequence). The CDR3 runs to 15 residues. The ends lost 2 bases at V and 2 bases at J; junction bases unmatched: 5. CDR3 loop: CAWSKRDRDTDTQYF. CDR3 bases: TGTGCCTGGAGTAAACGGGACAGGGACACAGATACGCAGTATTTT.

The count of this clone is one. CDR3 DNA sequence: TGCGCCAGCAGCTTCTTTCCCCTCGGCAGGGGAAGCACAGATACGCAGTATTTT. It codes for CASSFFPLGRGSTDTQYF. This chain links TRBV5-1 with TRBJ2-3; maybe TRBD1 (6 bases). Trimming shortened V by 2 bases and J by 0 bases, and 19 bases separated the two germline ends. The CDR3 extends over 18 amino acids. The germline gives CDR1 SGHRS, CDR2 YFSETQ.

This clone was picked up a small number of times. The chain uses TRBV7-2 and TRBJ1-3; D is perhaps TRBD1 (6 bases). From germline, CDR1 is SGHTA and CDR2 FQGNSA. Trimming stripped 4 bases from V and 7 bases from J, with 17 bases between. The length of the CDR3 is 15 residues. The CDR3 region is CASSSRQGSRNTIYF. For the CDR3, the DNA is TGTGCCAGCAGCTCCCGTCAGGGGAGCCGTAACACCATATATTTT. The entire variable domain, with the rest obtained from reference TRBV7-2 and TRBJ1-3, is as follows: GAGVSQSPSNKVTEKGKDVELRCDPISGHTALYWYRQSLGQGLEFLIYFQGNSAPDKSGLPSDRFSAERTGGSVSTLTIQRTQQEDSAVYLCASSSRQGSRNTIYFGEGSWLTVV.

J is TRBJ1-2 and V is TRBV20-1; D is ambiguous. Germline V gene data show CDR1 as DFQATT and CDR2 as SNEGSKA (reference sequence). V dropped 3 bases and J dropped 4 bases, with 9 bases sitting between them. CDR3 length: 12 residues. The CDR3 reads CSASAGVYGYTF. The DNA for the CDR3 is TGCAGTGCTAGTGCGGGAGTCTATGGCTACACCTTC.

The J gene is TRBJ1-3, the V gene TRBV5-8; TRBD1 agrees at 7 bases. Germline V gene data show CDR1 as SGHTS and CDR2 as YDEGEE. This CDR3 spans 15 amino acids. The ends lost 0 bases at V and 2 bases at J; junction bases unmatched: 2. The DNA of the CDR3 is TGTGCCAGCAGCTTGGGGGGGACAGCTGGAAACACCATATATTTT. The encoded protein is CASSLGGTAGNTIYF. The full variable domain, completed using reference TRBV5-8 and TRBJ1-3, is EAGVTQSPTHLIKTRGQQATLRCSPISGHTSVYWYQQALGLGLQFLLWYDEGEERNRGNFPPRFSGRQFPNYSSELNVNALELEDSALYLCASSLGGTAGNTIYFGEGSWLTVV.

This chain uses TRBV29-1 with TRBJ2-4, with TRBD1 matching over 9 bases. The CDR3 is made up of 14 amino acids. The germline CDR1 and CDR2 sequences are SQVTM and ANQGSEA. V trimming: 4 bases; J trimming: 6 bases; junction bases outside the gene matches: 7. The CDR3 reads CSVVGQGIGNIQYF. In DNA form, the CDR3 reads TGCAGCGTTGTGGGACAGGGTATTGGAAACATTCAGTACTTC. The full variable domain, rest sourced from reference TRBV29-1 and TRBJ2-4, is SAVISQKPSRDICQRGTSLTIQCQVDSQVTMMFWYRQQPGQSLTLIATANQGSEATYESGFVIDKFPISRPNLTFSTLTVSNMSPEDSSIYLCSVVGQGIGNIQYFGAGTRLSVL.

The chain combines TRBV28 with TRBJ2-7, with 9 nucleotides matching TRBD2. The V gene end was trimmed by 8 bases and the J gene end by 3 bases; junction bases not matched to a gene: 11. CDR3 length: 15 amino acids. Germline V gives CDR1 MDHEN, CDR2 SYDVKM. The CDR3 loop is CASGKNLAGFYEQYF. In nucleotides, the CDR3 is TGTGCCAGCGGTAAGAATCTAGCGGGATTCTACGAGCAGTACTTC.

The chain couples TRBV9 to TRBJ2-1; 13 bases fit TRBD2. This CDR3 comprises 15 residues. The germline CDR1 and CDR2 sequences are SGDLS and YYNGEE. Trimming cost V 4 bases and J 6 bases; bases outside gene matches: 4. The CDR3 here is CASSPGTSGINEQFF. The CDR3 DNA reads TGTGCCAGCAGCCCCGGGACTAGCGGGATCAATGAGCAGTTCTTC.

J is TRBJ2-2 and V is TRBV30; D unclear. The CDR3 totals 15 residues. In germline, CDR1 is GTSNPN, CDR2 SVGIG (reference sequence). The V gene lost 0 bases and the J gene lost 0 bases, with 8 bases spanning the gap. For the CDR3, the DNA is TGTGCCTGGAGTGTAATCTCTTCGAACACCGGGGAGCTGTTTTTT. Protein: CAWSVISSNTGELFF.

The CDR3 region has the DNA TGTGCCAGCAGCCAAGGGGCCCAGGGTTCTGATGGCTACACCTTC. Translation: CASSQGAQGSDGYTF. The chain joins TRBV4-2 to TRBJ1-2; TRBD1 is a possible D gene (5 bases). Germline-derived CDR1 and CDR2 are LGHNA and YNFKEQ. This CDR3 comprises 15 residues. Trimming left V 1 base short and J 6 bases short, with 15 bases between.

The V call is TRBV5-4, the J call TRBJ2-7; 10 bases fit TRBD1. Trimming cost V 4 bases and J 2 bases; bases outside gene matches: 3. The CDR3 consists of 14 residues. Germline V gives CDR1 SGHNT, CDR2 YYREEE (reference sequence). Written as DNA, the CDR3 is TGTGCCAGCAGCGCCGGGACAGGGGCCTACGAGCAGTACTTC. Encoded protein: CASSAGTGAYEQYF.

This clone has just a few counts. V gene TRBV7-2 combines with J gene TRBJ2-2, with D tentatively TRBD1 (6 bases). Germline V CDR1 and CDR2: SGHTA, FQGNSA. The CDR3 has 14 residues. Trimming pared 10 bases from V and 1 base from J, leaving 13 bases between. The CDR3 loop reads CATPGHVNTGELFF. DNA for the CDR3: TGTGCCACGCCGGGACACGTGAACACCGGGGAGCTGTTTTTT.

This chain joins TRBV28 and TRBJ1-2, with TRBD1 as a possible D gene (6 bases). This CDR3 is 14 amino acids long. Germline CDR1 and CDR2: MDHEN and SYDVKM. Trimming removed 3 bases at V and 4 bases at J, with 12 bases between. DNA for the CDR3: TGTGCCAGCAGTTTCCCGGACAGAGTCTATGGCTACACCTTC. Translated: CASSFPDRVYGYTF.

This clone has more than one count but fewer than ten. V and J are TRBV18 and TRBJ1-5; tentative D call: TRBD1 (6 bases). V lost 4 bases and J 4 bases, leaving 14 bases between the germline ends. This CDR3 is built from 15 residues. Germline lookup yields CDR1 KGHSH and CDR2 LQKENI. CDR3: CASSLTTGSNQPQHF. The DNA for the CDR3 is TGTGCCAGCTCACTTACGACAGGCAGTAATCAGCCCCAGCATTTT.

The chain couples TRBV19 to TRBJ1-1, with unresolved D. CDR1 is LNHDA and CDR2 is SQIVND in the germline V gene (reference sequence). With 5 bases removed from V and 2 bases from J, the gap between germline ends came to 12 bases. The CDR3 is 14 amino acids. DNA of the CDR3: TGTGCCAGTAGTCCCCCGGGGAGCAACACTGAAGCTTTCTTT. The encoded protein is CASSPPGSNTEAFF.

The chain has TRBV7-8 and TRBJ2-2, with D unresolved. There are 14 residues in the CDR3. Trimming cost V 5 bases and J 1 base, with 8 bases left between them. Germline V lookup: CDR1 SGHVS, CDR2 FQNEAQ. CDR3 amino acids: CASSPILNTGELFF. For the CDR3, the DNA is TGTGCCAGCAGCCCCATTTTGAACACCGGGGAGCTGTTTTTT.

V and J are TRBV5-6 and TRBJ1-2, with 7 bases matching TRBD1. CDR3 length equals 15 residues. The junction had 7 bases not matched to a gene; V was cut back by 0 bases and J by 5 bases. Germline CDR1 is SGHDT and CDR2 is YYEEEE. The CDR3 loop is CASSLENRGFYGYTF. In DNA, the CDR3 is TGTGCCAGCAGCTTGGAGAACAGGGGCTTTTATGGCTACACCTTC.

This clone showed up just once. The chain employs TRBV6-2 or TRBV6-3 and TRBJ2-1; a weak D match, TRBD2 (6 bases). The CDR3 is 16 residues long. V lost 0 bases and J lost 2, with 11 bases in between. From germline, CDR1 is MNHEY and CDR2 SVGEGT. CDR3 sequence: CASSYSGLQAYNEQFF. CDR3 bases: TGTGCCAGCAGTTACTCGGGACTCCAGGCCTACAATGAGCAGTTCTTC.